This T cell receptor (beta chain) stems from a study of early T cells in non-severe SARS-CoV-2 infection. Individual cDNA molecules each received unique molecular identifiers attached to them. MiXCR, run by TCRdb on the 5' RACE reads, gives a single entry per CDR3 protein. Among some 45,000 distinct CDR3 sequences listed, 7% to 8% were seen once. In this sample, this clonotype turned up a few times. Its antigen is unknown. General study findings and limits: The matching step, a VDJdb search, favored anti-spike CD8 responses and missed private and CD4 specificities.

Unmatched junction bases numbered 2, after V lost 2 bases and J lost 3 bases. CDR1 and CDR2 (germline): MNHEY, SVGEGT. The CDR3 is 15 amino acids. This receptor was taken from an adult who was a healthcare worker with PCR-confirmed SARS-CoV-2 infection or an uninfected control (not recorded which). The chain uses TRBV6-2 or TRBV6-3 and TRBJ2-1; 9 bases map to TRBD1. Sequenced sample: whole blood. The CDR3 sequence is CASSYRDRDYNEQFF. CDR3 DNA: TGTGCCAGCAGTTACCGGGACAGGGACTACAATGAGCAGTTCTTC.